This TCR beta chain was sequenced in a study of cytomegalovirus exposure and HLA in healthy donors. Study-level points and caveats: The study listed about 150 cytomegalovirus-associated TCR beta chains.

This CDR3 comprises 14 residues. Germline values: CDR1 SGHAT, CDR2 FQNNGV. The V gene end was trimmed by 8 bases and the J gene end by 9 bases; junction bases not matched to a gene: 7. Primers: 60 Vbeta forward and 13 Jbeta reverse. Only in-frame clones appear in the TCRdb table, and some are missing; sequencing was by immunoSEQ multiplex PCR. The data contain about 210,000 clones, around 80% of them singletons. On this clone itself: Its target is unknown.

Everyone who donated was a healthy bone marrow donor. The source is a young man in good health and CMV-seronegative. The material sequenced was PBMCs. This chain connects TRBV11-2 to TRBJ1-6; 10 bases align to TRBD1. The CDR3 is CASRLDRGTSPLHF. As DNA, the CDR3 is TGTGCCAGCCGCCTGGACAGGGGGACTTCACCCCTCCACTTT.